The present T cell receptor (beta chain) was sequenced within a study of post-analysis software for immune sequencing data. Regarding the study as a whole: Controls significantly exceeded multiple sclerosis patients in normalized Chao1 diversity. Analysis by F measure revealed that same-batch samples clustered strongly together. In patients, TRBV5-6, TRBV5-1 and TRBV20-1 belonged to five TRBV segments found more frequently than in controls.

As for this clonotype: Its antigen is undetermined. A read error may account for a junction end that differs from germline.

This CDR3 has 13 amino acids. Prepared libraries of TCR beta cDNA carried unique molecular identifiers. When about 0.85 to 11 million T cells were used, they gave a few hundred thousand cDNA molecules. TCRdb re-derived calls from the PCR reads in MiXCR, one entry per CDR3 protein. The sample includes roughly 570,000 distinct CDR3 sequences, about a third of them seen just once. This TCR was recovered from a girl between 2 and 17 years old with multiple sclerosis. The chain joins TRBV12-3 or TRBV12-4 to TRBJ1-2; weak D call: TRBD1 (6 bases). Sequencing was done on a sample of blood. The CDR3 here is CAGSFRDIYGYTF. CDR3 sequence (DNA): TGTGCCGGCAGTTTTAGGGACATCTATGGCTACACCTTC.